This T cell receptor (beta chain) was documented in a study of blood T cell repertoires in COVID-19. Overall study context: Samples representing acute and convalescent COVID-19 were sourced from the United States, Italy and Spain.

Clones were read by immunoSEQ multiplex PCR, and TCRdb kept only the in-frame ones, dropping some. The data show approximately 98,000 clones, about 80% seen once. A few counts support this clone. V lost 3 bases and J lost 0; bases outside the gene matches: 5. The CDR3 is made up of 16 amino acids. Per the germline V gene, CDR1 is KGHSH and CDR2 is LQKENI. The chain is built from TRBV18 and TRBJ2-7, with 10 positions matching TRBD2. Source material: peripheral blood. The origin of this receptor is a man aged 80 or over with acute or convalescent COVID-19. The CDR3 loop is CASSPGTSGTSYEQYF. The CDR3, as DNA: TGTGCCAGCTCACCTGGTACTAGCGGGACCTCCTACGAGCAGTACTTC. Combining the CDR3 with reference TRBV18 and TRBJ2-7 gives the whole variable domain NAGVMQNPRHLVRRRGQEARLRCSPMKGHSHVYWYRQLPEEGLKFMVYLQKENIIDESGMPKERFSAEFPKEGPSILRIQQVVRGDSAAYFCASSPGTSGTSYEQYFGPGTRLTVT.